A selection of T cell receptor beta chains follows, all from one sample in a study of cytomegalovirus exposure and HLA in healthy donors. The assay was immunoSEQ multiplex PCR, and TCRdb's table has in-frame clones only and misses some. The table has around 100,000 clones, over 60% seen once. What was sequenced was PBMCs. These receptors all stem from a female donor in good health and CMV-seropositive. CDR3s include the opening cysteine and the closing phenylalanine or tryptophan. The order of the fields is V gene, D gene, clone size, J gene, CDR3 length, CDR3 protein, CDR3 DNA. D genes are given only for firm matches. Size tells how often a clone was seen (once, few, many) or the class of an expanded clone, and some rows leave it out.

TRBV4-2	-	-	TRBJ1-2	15	CASSPYFGGRDGYTF	TGTGCCAGCAGCCCATATTTCGGGGGGCGCGATGGCTACACCTTC
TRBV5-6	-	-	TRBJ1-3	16	CASSRTGPVSGNTIYF	TGTGCCAGCAGCCGTACAGGCCCCGTCTCTGGAAACACCATATATTTT
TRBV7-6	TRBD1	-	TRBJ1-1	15	CASSSVTGTGTEAFF	TGTGCCAGCAGCTCCGTGACAGGGACCGGCACTGAAGCTTTCTTT
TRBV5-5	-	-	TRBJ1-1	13	CASSITANTEAFF	TGTGCCAGCAGCATAACAGCGAACACTGAAGCTTTCTTT
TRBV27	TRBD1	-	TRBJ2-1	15	CASSFSGTGTNEQFF	TGTGCCAGCAGTTTTTCCGGGACAGGGACAAATGAGCAGTTCTTC
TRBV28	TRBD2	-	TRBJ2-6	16	CATQRGGIPGANVLTF	TGTGCCACCCAGCGGGGGGGGATTCCTGGGGCCAACGTCCTGACTTTC
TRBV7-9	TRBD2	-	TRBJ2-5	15	CASLRGTSGKETQYF	TGTGCCAGCCTTCGAGGGACTAGCGGAAAAGAGACCCAGTACTTC
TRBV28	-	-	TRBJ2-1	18	CASSLIGGLHRVYNEQFF	TGTGCCAGCAGTTTAATCGGAGGCCTCCATCGGGTCTACAATGAGCAGTTCTTC
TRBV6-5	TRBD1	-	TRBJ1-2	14	CASSLGGTGHGYTF	TGTGCCAGCAGTTTGGGTGGGACAGGGCACGGCTACACCTTC
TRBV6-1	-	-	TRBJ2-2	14	CASTVGQNTGELFF	TGTGCCAGCACGGTTGGTCAGAACACCGGGGAGCTGTTTTTT
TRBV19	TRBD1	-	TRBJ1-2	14	CASKTGTGNYGYTF	TGTGCCAGTAAGACCGGGACAGGGAACTATGGCTACACCTTC
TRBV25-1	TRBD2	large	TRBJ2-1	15	CASSVSGSIFNEQFF	TGTGCCAGCAGTGTTAGCGGGAGTATCTTCAATGAGCAGTTCTTC
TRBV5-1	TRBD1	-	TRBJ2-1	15	CASSSGTGIYNEQFF	TGCGCCAGCAGCTCCGGGACAGGGATCTACAATGAGCAGTTCTTC
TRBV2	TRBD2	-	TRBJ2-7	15	CASSEIGGSGYEQYF	TGTGCCAGCAGTGAAATTGGCGGGAGCGGATACGAGCAGTACTTC
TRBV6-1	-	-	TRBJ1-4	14	CASREVTPGEKLFF	TGTGCCAGCAGGGAGGTTACACCCGGGGAAAAACTGTTTTTT
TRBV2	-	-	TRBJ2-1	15	CASSEIAGSYNEQFF	TGTGCCAGCAGTGAAATTGCGGGCAGTTACAATGAGCAGTTCTTC
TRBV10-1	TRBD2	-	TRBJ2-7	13	CARPRGGCDEQYF	TGCGCCAGACCTCGGGGGGGCTGTGACGAGCAGTACTTC
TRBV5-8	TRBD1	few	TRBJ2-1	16	CASSWARDSSYNEQFF	TGTGCCAGCAGCTGGGCCCGGGACAGCTCCTACAATGAGCAGTTCTTC
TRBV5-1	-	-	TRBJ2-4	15	CASSTDYSAKNIQYF	TGCGCCAGCAGCACGGACTACTCAGCCAAAAACATTCAGTACTTC
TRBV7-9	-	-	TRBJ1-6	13	CASSAGTNSPLHF	TGTGCCAGCAGCGCCGGGACAAATTCACCCCTCCACTTT
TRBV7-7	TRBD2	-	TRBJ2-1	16	CASSLNAGGTYNEQFF	TGTGCTAGCAGCCTAAATGCGGGAGGAACCTACAATGAGCAGTTCTTC
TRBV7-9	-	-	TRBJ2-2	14	CASSLGGPTGELFF	TGTGCCAGCAGCTTAGGAGGGCCCACCGGGGAGCTGTTTTTT
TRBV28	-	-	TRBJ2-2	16	CASSRTPGANTGELFF	TGTGCCAGCAGTAGGACCCCAGGGGCGAACACCGGGGAGCTGTTTTTT
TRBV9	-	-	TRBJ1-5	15	CASSSTGHSNQPQHF	TGTGCCAGCAGCTCGACAGGACATAGCAATCAGCCCCAGCATTTT
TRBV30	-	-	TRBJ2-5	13	CAWSPDRFGTQYF	TGTGCCTGGAGCCCAGACAGGTTCGGGACCCAGTACTTC
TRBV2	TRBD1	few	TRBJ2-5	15	CASSPGTGGGETQYF	TGTGCCAGCAGTCCCGGGACAGGGGGCGGGGAGACCCAGTACTTC
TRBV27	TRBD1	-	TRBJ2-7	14	CASRKTGSSYEQYF	TGTGCCAGCAGAAAGACAGGGAGCTCCTACGAGCAGTACTTC
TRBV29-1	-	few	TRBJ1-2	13	CSVGGGPFYGYTF	TGCAGCGTTGGGGGCGGCCCGTTCTATGGCTACACCTTC
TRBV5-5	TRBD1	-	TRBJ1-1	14	CASSLEGQSTEAFF	TGTGCCAGCAGCTTGGAGGGACAGTCTACTGAAGCTTTCTTT
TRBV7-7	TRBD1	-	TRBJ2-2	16	CASSLSESGGTGELFF	TGTGCTAGCAGCTTATCTGAGTCAGGGGGCACCGGGGAGCTGTTTTTT
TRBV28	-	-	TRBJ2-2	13	CASSSERSGELFF	TGTGCCAGCAGTTCTGAGCGATCCGGGGAGCTGTTTTTT
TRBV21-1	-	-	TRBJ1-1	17	CASTPGGENLGPPEAFF	TGTGCCAGCACCCCGGGGGGGGAAAATTTGGGCCCTCCTGAAGCTTTCTTT
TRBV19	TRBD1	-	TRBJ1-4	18	CASKPDLGRGHTNEKLFF	TGTGCCAGCAAACCCGACCTCGGCAGGGGGCATACTAATGAAAAACTGTTTTTT
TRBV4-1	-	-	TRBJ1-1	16	CASSTRGEGGNTEAFF	TGCGCCAGCAGTACGAGGGGGGAGGGTGGGAACACTGAAGCTTTCTTT
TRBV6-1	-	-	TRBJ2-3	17	CASSASPRRGSTDTQYF	TGTGCCAGCAGTGCGAGTCCCCGGCGGGGCAGCACAGATACGCAGTATTTT
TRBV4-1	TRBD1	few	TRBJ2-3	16	CASSQAGGGGTDTQYF	TGCGCCAGCAGCCAAGCAGGGGGTGGGGGCACAGATACGCAGTATTTT
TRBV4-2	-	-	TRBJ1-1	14	CASSQDRSPRVAFF	TGTGCCAGCAGCCAAGATCGCAGCCCCCGGGTAGCTTTCTTT
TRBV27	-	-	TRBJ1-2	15	CASSLSTGTGYGYTF	TGTGCCAGCAGTTTATCCACAGGGACGGGGTATGGCTACACCTTC
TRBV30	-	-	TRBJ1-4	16	CAWSVLGGWGNEKLFF	TGTGCCTGGAGTGTACTTGGGGGGTGGGGTAATGAAAAACTGTTTTTT
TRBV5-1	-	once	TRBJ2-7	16	CASSLVSAGPSYEQYF	TGCGCCAGCAGCTTGGTGTCGGCAGGGCCATCCTACGAGCAGTACTTC
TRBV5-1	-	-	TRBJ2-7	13	CASSLWPSYEQYF	TGCGCCAGCAGCTTGTGGCCCTCCTACGAGCAGTACTTC
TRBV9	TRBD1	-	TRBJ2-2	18	CASSVGQGGLLDTGELFF	TGTGCCAGCAGCGTCGGACAGGGGGGGCTTTTGGACACCGGGGAGCTGTTTTTT
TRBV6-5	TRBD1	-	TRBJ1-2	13	CASSYDRAWGYTF	TGTGCCAGCAGTTATGACAGGGCTTGGGGCTACACCTTC
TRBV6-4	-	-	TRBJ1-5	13	CASSAAASGPQHF	TGTGCCAGCAGTGCAGCGGCCTCTGGGCCCCAGCATTTT
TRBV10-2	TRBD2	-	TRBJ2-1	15	CASSEASGGAYEQFF	TGCGCCAGCAGTGAGGCTAGCGGGGGGGCCTATGAGCAGTTCTTC
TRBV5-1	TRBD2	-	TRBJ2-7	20	CASSLGPGAGTSGRIHEQYF	TGCGCCAGCAGCCTGGGCCCGGGGGCAGGGACTAGCGGGAGGATCCACGAGCAGTACTTC
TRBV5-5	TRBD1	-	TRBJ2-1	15	CASSLGQGPYNEQFF	TGTGCCAGCAGCTTGGGACAGGGTCCCTACAATGAGCAGTTCTTC
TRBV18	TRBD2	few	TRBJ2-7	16	CASSLSQAGVGYEQYF	TGTGCCAGCTCACTGTCTCAAGCGGGGGTGGGGTACGAGCAGTACTTC
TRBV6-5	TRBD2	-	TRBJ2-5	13	CASTLPGGGTQYF	TGTGCCAGCACACTCCCGGGGGGTGGGACCCAGTACTTC
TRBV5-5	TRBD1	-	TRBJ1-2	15	CASSRTGDRNYGYTF	TGTGCCAGCAGCCGGACAGGGGATCGTAACTATGGCTACACCTTC
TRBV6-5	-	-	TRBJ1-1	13	CASSYRRDTEAFF	TGTGCCAGCAGTTACCGACGGGACACTGAAGCTTTCTTT
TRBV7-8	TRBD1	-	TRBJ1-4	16	CASSRLYGTGKEKLFF	TGTGCCAGCAGCCGACTTTACGGGACAGGGAAGGAAAAACTGTTTTTT